This TCR beta chain was captured by sequencing in a study of blood T cell repertoires in COVID-19. The repertoire was sequenced with immunoSEQ multiplex PCR; TCRdb's copy has only in-frame clones and lacks some. This sample has some 300,000 clones; 70% to 90% occur once, and the top ten carry just under 1%. Germline V CDR1 and CDR2: ENHRY, SYGVKD. V lost 3 bases, J lost 2 bases, and 13 bases lay in between. The CDR3 length is 15 residues. V is TRBV10-3 and J is TRBJ2-5; possible D gene TRBD2, 5 bases. The source is a woman in her thirties who had recovered from COVID-19. Sequences were obtained from PBMCs or T cells enriched from blood (not recorded which). The CDR3 nucleotides read TGTGCCATCAGTGATCTAGGAGGTACACAAGAGACCCAGTACTTC. Residues: CAISDLGGTQETQYF.